This T cell receptor (beta chain) was profiled in a study of T cells after yellow fever vaccination. Study results and caveats: Abundant clonotypes from the bulk population could get into FACS-sorted repertoires as contaminants. Some clonotypes, a small share, were shared between CD4 and CD8 compartments. Reappearing after the booster were most of the clones from primary vaccination (roughly 96% CD4, 88% CD8).

The ends lost 8 bases at V and 6 bases at J; junction bases unmatched: 27. The CDR3 has 19 residues. Germline V gives CDR1 SQVTM, CDR2 ANQGSEA. Generation of TCR cDNA used 5'RACE template switching (which added a universal primer site and UMIs). TCRdb passed the 5' RACE reads through MiXCR, listing each CDR3 protein once. The sample consists of approximately 450,000 distinct CDR3 sequences, 18% of them appearing once. As regards this clonotype: Its matching antigen is unknown.

Specimen: PBMCs, collected before the yellow fever booster vaccination. The sequence was collected from a man aged 18-30 years who received the YFV17D yellow fever vaccine. This chain links TRBV29-1 with TRBJ1-5; 8 bases align to TRBD1. CDR3 in DNA: TGCAGCCTCCGGACCCAATTTGGGTACGCCGGACAGGGCTGTCAGCCCCAGCATTTT. It codes for CSLRTQFGYAGQGCQPQHF.